This T cell receptor (beta chain) came from a study of beta chain features in type 1 diabetes. This clone occurred a few times. Losses at the gene ends were 5 bases for V and 7 bases for J; bases not matched to a gene: 7. The CDR3 length is 16 residues. The germline gives CDR1 SEHNR, CDR2 FQNEAQ (reference sequence). Sequenced material consisted of expressed TCRB transcripts (all of the isolated RNA was reverse transcribed). Method: immunoSEQ multiplex PCR; TCRdb's copy keeps in-frame clones and lacks some. The sample holds approximately 340,000 clones, about 16% seen once. The sequenced sample was naive CD4+ T cells from blood. This receptor was identified in a woman aged 18-29 years in good health. The chain links TRBV7-9 to TRBJ2-2, with 13 bases that match TRBD2. The CDR3 region is CASSPRTSGSLGELFF. The DNA for the CDR3 is TGTGCCAGCAGCCCACGGACTAGCGGGAGCCTCGGGGAGCTGTTTTTT.